The 11 T cell receptor beta chains presented below share a single source sample, sequenced in a study of shared clonotypes between healthy human individuals. This table comes from immunoSEQ multiplex PCR, and its TCRdb copy is limited to in-frame clones, with some not included. The data hold roughly 700,000 clones, with 74% observed a single time. Source material: memory CD4+ T cells sorted from blood. Subset indicated: CD45RA-negative fraction. Every receptor here comes from a young woman in good health.

The chain couples TRBV6-1 to TRBJ2-4, with D maybe TRBD1 (5 bases). This CDR3 has 14 residues. V lost 7 bases and J lost 1, with 11 bases in between. CDR1 and CDR2 (germline): MNHNS, SASEGT. The CDR3 DNA is TGTGCCAGCACTCAAGGGGTGGCCAAAAACATTCAGTACTTC. Protein sequence: CASTQGVAKNIQYF.

V and J are TRBV7-9 and TRBJ1-1; D not resolved. CDR3 length: 12 residues. In germline, CDR1 is SEHNR, CDR2 FQNEAQ (reference sequence). The ends were cut back, 1 base at V and 6 bases at J, with 6 bases in the middle. The CDR3 DNA reads as TGTGCCAGCAGCTTAGTGAGAGCTGAAGCTTTCTTT. Translating it yields CASSLVRAEAFF. Full variable domain (rest looked up from reference TRBV7-9 and TRBJ1-1): DTGVSQNPRHKITKRGQNVTFRCDPISEHNRLYWYRQTLGQGPEFLTYFQNEAQLEKSRLLSDRFSAERPKGSFSTLEIQRTEQGDSAMYLCASSLVRAEAFFGQGTRLTVV.

J is TRBJ2-5 and V is TRBV21-1; the DNA was not used to check the table's D call, TRBD1. TRBV21-1 is recorded as a pseudogene. The CDR3 has 18 residues. In DNA form, the CDR3 reads TGTGCCAGCAGCAAAGTAGTAGGACAGAGGAAGAACCAAGAGACCCAGTACTTC. It translates to CASSKVVGQRKNQETQYF.

This clone came up many times. The chain uses TRBV29-1 and TRBJ1-2, with 9 bases aligning to TRBD1. CDR1 SQVTM and CDR2 ANQGSEA come from the germline V gene. This CDR3 region has 15 residues. V dropped 0 bases and J dropped 7; count of bases not matched to a gene: 9. Here the CDR3 DNA reads TGCAGCGTTGAAGAGGCAACAGGGGGCACGGGTGGCTACACCTTC. It is translated as CSVEEATGGTGGYTF.

The rearrangement uses TRBV28 and TRBJ2-1; 7 bases agree with TRBD2. V was clipped by 7 bases and J by 3 bases; unmatched bases: 6. From germline, CDR1 is MDHEN and CDR2 SYDVKM. The CDR3 consists of 14 residues. The CDR3: CASTTLAGYNEQFF. The CDR3 DNA reads TGTGCCAGCACTACTTTAGCGGGCTACAATGAGCAGTTCTTC.

V gene TRBV28 combines with J gene TRBJ2-3; D is unclear. Trimming removed 4 bases at V and 2 bases at J, with 10 bases between. Germline loops: CDR1 MDHEN, CDR2 SYDVKM. CDR3 size: 14 residues. The CDR3 loop is CASSSQPPTDTQYF. The CDR3 DNA sequence: TGTGCCAGCAGTTCTCAGCCCCCCACAGATACGCAGTATTTT.

This sequence joins TRBV18 and TRBJ2-7; the match to TRBD1 covers 7 bases. Germline CDR1 and CDR2: KGHSH and LQKENI. After removal of 6 bases from V and 3 bases from J, the junction contained 8 bases not matched to a gene. The CDR3 consists of 14 residues. CDR3 region: CASSEGGGVYEQYF. For the CDR3, the DNA is TGTGCCAGCTCCGAAGGGGGCGGTGTCTACGAGCAGTACTTC.

The chain uses TRBV19 and TRBJ2-3, with D tentatively TRBD2 (5 bases). CDR1 and CDR2 from the germline V gene are LNHDA and SQIVND (reference sequence). Trimming removed 6 bases at V and 5 bases at J, with 21 bases between. CDR3 length equals 16 residues. DNA of the CDR3: TGTGCCAGTAGGGGATCCGCCAAAGGAGGCAGAGATACGCAGTATTTT. Protein: CASRGSAKGGRDTQYF.

Turning to this clone: Other DNA sequences within the sample encode an identical CDR3. The V gene is TRBV30, the J gene TRBJ2-5; D is ambiguous. V was trimmed by 0 bases and J by 4 bases, leaving 3 bases between them. The CDR3 runs 11 residues. The germline gives CDR1 GTSNPN, CDR2 SVGIG (reference sequence). The DNA for the CDR3 is TGTGCCTGGAGTGTGGGAGAGACCCAGTACTTC. It is translated as CAWSVGETQYF.

This chain connects TRBV18 to TRBJ2-1; tentatively, D is TRBD1 (6 bases). Trimming cost V 5 bases and J 0 bases, with 11 bases left between them. CDR3 length: 15 residues. Germline lookup yields CDR1 KGHSH and CDR2 LQKENI. CDR3 bases: TGTGCCAGCTCATCAGGACAGCTCTCCTACAATGAGCAGTTCTTC. Translated: CASSSGQLSYNEQFF.

V gene TRBV16 combines with J gene TRBJ1-2, with 7 nucleotides matching TRBD1. The germline V gene has CDR1 KGHSY and CDR2 FQNENV. Losses at the gene ends were 3 bases for V and 7 bases for J; bases not matched to a gene: 17. The CDR3 is 17 amino acids. The CDR3 nucleotides read TGTGCCAGCAGCCACTCTCCTAGACAGGGTGGGATCGGTGGCTACACCTTC. This gives the protein CASSHSPRQGGIGGYTF.